One and the same sample provided the 8 T cell receptor beta chains below, sequenced in a study of T-cell reconstitution after alpha-beta-depleted transplantation in children. The TCRbeta library was prepared with unique molecular identifiers. TCRdb analysed the PCR reads with MiXCR anew, one entry per CDR3 protein. This table has around 480,000 distinct CDR3 sequences, approximately 32% appearing once. This material consisted of PBMCs from the stem cell graft donor, taken from the stem cell graft. Receptors originate from a human donor who donated a stem cell graft to a child with aplastic anemia.

This chain links TRBV3-1 with TRBJ1-2; D gene unclear. This CDR3 contains 14 residues. Deletions cut 4 bases from V and 7 bases from J, with 16 bases between. Germline V CDR1 and CDR2: LGHDT, YNNKEL (reference sequence). The CDR3 region is CASSRTGGVGGYTF. The DNA of the CDR3 is TGTGCCAGCAGCCGAACCGGCGGAGTGGGTGGCTACACCTTC.

V and J are TRBV6-1 and TRBJ1-4; D remains ambiguous. Looked up from germline, CDR1 is MNHNS and CDR2 is SASEGT. This CDR3 has 14 residues. The V end lost 6 bases, the J end lost 10 bases, and 18 bases lay between the germline ends. The CDR3 region has the DNA TGTGCCAGCAGAGAGATCGACGGTGGTGGAAAACTGTTTTTT. Protein product: CASREIDGGGKLFF.

The J gene is TRBJ2-5, the V gene TRBV24-1; D unresolved. The CDR3 is 15 amino acids. Trimming cost V 3 bases and J 5 bases, with 15 bases left between them. CDR1 and CDR2 from the germline V gene are KGHDR and SFDVKD. CDR3 DNA: TGTGCCACCAGTGATGGCCGGCGACCCGAGGAGACCCAGTACTTC. Its protein product is CATSDGRRPEETQYF.

There are many counts of this clonotype. The J gene is TRBJ2-7, the V gene TRBV18; D is possibly TRBD2 (5 bases). CDR1 is KGHSH, CDR2 LQKENI, per germline. This CDR3 region has 14 residues. Trimming stripped 3 bases from V and 6 bases from J, with 15 bases between. This CDR3 reads CASSPRTRRVEQYV. In DNA, the CDR3 is TGTGCCAGCTCACCCCGGACGAGGCGGGTCGAGCAGTACGTC.

This chain links TRBV12-5 with TRBJ1-1; TRBD1 matches 8 bases. The CDR3 has 17 residues. J gave up 3 bases and V 0 bases, and 9 bases lay outside the gene matches. In germline, CDR1 is LGHNT, CDR2 FRNRAP. CDR3 amino acids: CASGLVKTGGIDTEAFF. CDR3 nucleotide sequence: TGTGCTAGTGGTTTGGTAAAAACAGGGGGTATAGACACTGAAGCTTTCTTT. The full variable domain, with the rest looked up from reference TRBV12-5 and TRBJ1-1, is DARVTQTPRHKVTEMGQEVTMRCQPILGHNTVFWYRQTMMQGLELLAYFRNRAPLDDSGMPKDRFSAEMPDATLATLKIQPSEPRDSAVYFCASGLVKTGGIDTEAFFGQGTRLTVV.

This clonotype has at least ten counts. The genes are TRBV11-2 and TRBJ2-3; maybe TRBD1 (5 bases). V lost 0 bases to trimming and J lost 2 bases, with 9 bases between them. Germline values: CDR1 SGHAT, CDR2 FQNNGV. The CDR3 length is 15 residues. The CDR3 is CASSLDGASTDTQYF. CDR3 DNA sequence: TGTGCCAGCAGCTTAGATGGGGCCTCCACAGATACGCAGTATTTT.

The chain combines TRBV7-3 with TRBJ1-6; D is perhaps TRBD1 (5 bases). Germline CDR1 and CDR2: SGHTA and FQGTGA. V lost 5 bases to trimming and J lost 7 bases, with 12 bases between them. This CDR3 spans 14 amino acids. CDR3: CASSAGPQNSPLHF. The DNA of the CDR3 is TGTGCCAGCAGCGCGGGACCGCAAAATTCACCCCTCCACTTT.

This clonotype occurred a few times. V usage is TRBV13 and J usage is TRBJ1-1; D call uncertain. V was cut by 10 bases and J by 6 bases, with 18 bases left in between. Germline V gene lookup returns CDR1 PRHDT and CDR2 FYEKMQ (reference sequence). The CDR3 runs to 13 residues. CDR3 DNA sequence: TGTGCCACCGATCGACGGCCCCAGGCTGAAGCTTTCTTT. Translation gives CATDRRPQAEAFF.